Listed below are T cell receptor beta chains from one sample, sequenced in a study of CD8 T cells in ankylosing spondylitis. In TCRdb, the 5' RACE reads were re-called with MiXCR into one record per CDR3 protein. The table shows 200,000 to 300,000 distinct CDR3 sequences, with about 30% occurring only once. The sample taken for sequencing was blood, either unsorted or a sorted T cell fraction (not recorded which). Receptors were obtained from a male donor with ankylosing spondylitis or in good health (not recorded which). CDR3s include the opening cysteine and the closing phenylalanine or tryptophan. A D gene is named only where the DNA matches it firmly. The listing skips clone size in some rows; elsewhere it reads once, few, many or a size class.

clone_size	d_call	v_call	j_call	cdr3_nt	cdr3_aa
-	TRBD1	TRBV20-1	TRBJ2-2	TGCAGTGCTAGGAGGTGGCAGGGGGCCGGGGAGCTGTTTTTT	CSARRWQGAGELFF
once	-	TRBV20-1	TRBJ1-1	TGCAGTGCGTCAGGGTTTACCACTGAAGCTTTCTTT	CSASGFTTEAFF
many	TRBD2	TRBV20-1	TRBJ2-3	TGCAGTGCCGGCGGGCGGGGGATTAGCACAGATACGCAGTATTTT	CSAGGRGISTDTQYF
-	-	TRBV27	TRBJ1-2	TGTGCCAGCAGCCCCACCGGGACGGAGTATGGCTACACTTTC	CASSPTGTEYGYTF
few	-	TRBV29-1	TRBJ2-3	TGCAGCGCCAAGTTTGGGACAGATACGCAGTATTTT	CSAKFGTDTQYF
-	-	TRBV3-1	TRBJ1-2	TGTGCCAGCAGCCAAGTCCGGACGGCTAACTATGGCTACACCTTC	CASSQVRTANYGYTF
few	-	TRBV12-3/TRBV12-4	TRBJ2-1	TGTGCCAGCAGTTTTGACAGCTCCTACAATGAGCAGTTCTTC	CASSFDSSYNEQFF
few	-	TRBV5-5	TRBJ2-2	TGTGCCAGCAGCTTGAGTTTAGTGAATTTGGACACCGGGGAGCTGTTTTTT	CASSLSLVNLDTGELFF
-	-	TRBV6-5	TRBJ2-3	TGTGCCAGCAGTTACTCGAGGCAGTTCACAGATACGCAGTATTTT	CASSYSRQFTDTQYF
-	TRBD1	TRBV20-1	TRBJ2-5	TGCAGTGCTAGAGAACTACAGGGGCTAAGTGAGACCCAGTACTTC	CSARELQGLSETQYF
-	TRBD1	TRBV24-1	TRBJ2-1	TGTGCCACCAGTGGGACGGACAGGGCCAATGAGCAGTTCTTC	CATSGTDRANEQFF
-	TRBD2	TRBV10-3	TRBJ2-7	TGTGCCATCAGTGCCTTGCTAGCGGGGGGCTACGAGCAGTACTTC	CAISALLAGGYEQYF
few	TRBD2	TRBV20-1	TRBJ2-3	TGCAGTGCTAGAGACTTCCTAGCGGATAACACAGATACGCAGTATTTT	CSARDFLADNTDTQYF
-	TRBD1	TRBV20-1	TRBJ1-4	TGCAGTGCCGTCCCGGGACAGGGACCTAATGAAAAACTGTTTTTT	CSAVPGQGPNEKLFF
-	-	TRBV20-1	TRBJ2-7	TGCAGTGCTTACGCGGACTTCTACGAGCAGTACTTC	CSAYADFYEQYF
-	-	TRBV7-2	TRBJ1-5	TGTGCCAGCAGCTTAGTAGGTTATAGCAATCAGCCCCAGCATTTT	CASSLVGYSNQPQHF
few	TRBD1	TRBV7-3	TRBJ2-3	TGTGCCAGCAGCTTAATGGGACAGGGCGATACGCAGTATTTT	CASSLMGQGDTQYF
-	-	TRBV20-1	TRBJ1-2	TGCAGTGCTAGAGATGGGGGACATCCCAACTATGGCTACACCTTC	CSARDGGHPNYGYTF
-	-	TRBV27	TRBJ2-7	TGTGCCAGCGGCCACGGGGGAACGCCCTACGAGCAGTACTTC	CASGHGGTPYEQYF
few	-	TRBV10-3	TRBJ1-2	TGTGCCATCAGTGAGAGACAAACTGGCTACACCTTC	CAISERQTGYTF
-	TRBD1	TRBV6-1	TRBJ2-1	TGTGCCAGCAGCTCCGAGGGGACAGGGGAGGAGGTAGAGCAGTTCTTC	CASSSEGTGEEVEQFF
few	-	TRBV7-2	TRBJ2-1	TGTGCCAGCACACCGTCCGGGCCCCCCTCCTACAATGAGCAGTTCTTC	CASTPSGPPSYNEQFF
-	TRBD1	TRBV10-1	TRBJ2-7	TGCGCCAGCAGAGGACCGGGACAGGGCTCCTACGAGCAGTACTTC	CASRGPGQGSYEQYF
-	-	TRBV3-1	TRBJ1-2	TGTGCCAGCAGCCCCGGCACGTTGCTTGGCTACACCTTC	CASSPGTLLGYTF
few	TRBD2	TRBV20-1	TRBJ2-1	TGCAGTGCCACTGACCCCCTAGCGGGGGTAAGTGAGCAGTTCTTC	CSATDPLAGVSEQFF
few	TRBD2	TRBV7-6	TRBJ2-1	TGTGCCAGCAGCCTCCTTAGCGGGGGGGCCGTTAATGAGCAGTTCTTC	CASSLLSGGAVNEQFF
-	-	TRBV28	TRBJ2-7	TGTGCCAGCCAATCTACAGGGACCTCCTACGAGCAGTACTTC	CASQSTGTSYEQYF
few	TRBD2	TRBV11-2	TRBJ2-3	TGTGCCAGCAGGGCGCTAGAACGGGGGGGCACAGATACGCAGTATTTT	CASRALERGGTDTQYF
-	TRBD2	TRBV20-1	TRBJ2-7	TGCAGTGCTAGAGGCCCCGGGGGGGTAGCGGGGTTCGCCTACGAGCAGTACTTC	CSARGPGGVAGFAYEQYF
-	-	TRBV29-1	TRBJ2-1	TGCAGCGTGATAACCGGCAGGGGACCCTCCTACAATGAGCAGTTCTTC	CSVITGRGPSYNEQFF
-	-	TRBV5-4	TRBJ1-6	TGTGCCAGTGGGGCAAATAATTCACCCCTCCACTTT	CASGANNSPLHF
many	TRBD2	TRBV12-3/TRBV12-4	TRBJ2-3	TGTGCCAGCAGTTTGGGTAGGGTAGCGGGGAAAACAGATACGCAGTATTTT	CASSLGRVAGKTDTQYF
many	-	TRBV7-2	TRBJ2-3	TGTGCCAGCAGCCTGATGTTGGGGGTCACAGATACGCAGTATTTT	CASSLMLGVTDTQYF
many	-	TRBV12-3/TRBV12-4	TRBJ2-1	TGTGCCAGCAGTTTTGGGGGGTATGAGCAGTTCTTC	CASSFGGYEQFF
-	-	TRBV29-1	TRBJ2-1	TGCAGCGTGGAGGGATACAATGAGCAGTTCTTC	CSVEGYNEQFF
-	-	TRBV20-1	TRBJ2-5	TGCAGTGCTAGACTAGCAACGAACCAAGAGACCCAGTACTTC	CSARLATNQETQYF
-	TRBD2	TRBV30	TRBJ2-1	TGTGCCTGGATTGGCGGGGGAACCTACTACAATGAGCAGTTCTTC	CAWIGGGTYYNEQFF
-	-	TRBV12-3/TRBV12-4	TRBJ2-5	TGTGCCAGCGGCGTGGGGCAACAAGAGACCCAGTACTTC	CASGVGQQETQYF
-	-	TRBV3-1	TRBJ2-5	TGTGCCAGCAGCAAGACTAGACTGGAGACCCAGTACTTC	CASSKTRLETQYF
few	TRBD2	TRBV20-1	TRBJ2-1	TGCAGTGCTAGTTGGCTAGCGGGGTTCGATGAGCAGTTCTTC	CSASWLAGFDEQFF
-	TRBD2	TRBV10-3	TRBJ2-7	TGTGCCATCAGTGAGCCCCCGGGGGGGTGGCCCGAGCAGTACTTC	CAISEPPGGWPEQYF
-	-	TRBV6-1	TRBJ2-5	TGTGCCACTGGGCACCTCATAGGGACTCAAGAGACCCAGTACTTC	CATGHLIGTQETQYF
few	-	TRBV6-1	TRBJ1-1	TGTGCCAGCATCGACGAGCGGGCTCGTGAAGCTTTCTTT	CASIDERAREAFF
few	-	TRBV20-1	TRBJ2-7	TGCAGTGCTAGCCGGGAATCCTACGAGCAGTACTTC	CSASRESYEQYF
-	-	TRBV12-3/TRBV12-4	TRBJ2-6	TGTGCCAGCGCGTTTTCTTCTGGGGCCAACGTCCTGACTTTC	CASAFSSGANVLTF
few	-	TRBV4-1	TRBJ2-3	TGCGCCAGCAGCCAAGATCCCGTTTCGACAGATACGCAGTATTTT	CASSQDPVSTDTQYF
-	-	TRBV7-2	TRBJ2-4	TGTGCCAGCAGCTTAGGGGGGTTGTGGGACATTCAGTACTTC	CASSLGGLWDIQYF
-	-	TRBV28	TRBJ1-4	TGTGCCAGCAGTTTCTCAGGGAGAGGGCGGAAACTGTTTTTT	CASSFSGRGRKLFF
-	-	TRBV4-2	TRBJ2-5	TGTGCCAGCAGCCAAGATCTTCTGCAAGAGACCCAGTACTTC	CASSQDLLQETQYF
-	TRBD1	TRBV2	TRBJ2-2	TGTGCCAGCAGAACCGTCCCGGGACAGTCGAACACCGGGGAGCTGTTTTTT	CASRTVPGQSNTGELFF
few	TRBD1	TRBV29-1	TRBJ2-2	TGCAGCGTGACCGGGACAGGTCACACCGGGGAGCTGTTTTTT	CSVTGTGHTGELFF
-	TRBD1	TRBV20-1	TRBJ2-7	TGCAGTGCTAGCACCGGGACAGGGGGCTACGGGGACGAGCAGTACTTC	CSASTGTGGYGDEQYF